This T cell receptor beta chain was sequenced in a study of T cell responses to AZD1222 COVID-19 vaccine. General study findings and limits: No repertoire was sampled before or during the peak T cell response, only after it. A rise in Spike-specific TCR breadth and depth followed two AZD1222 doses. Across the whole spike, CD4 TCRs peaked at regions 160-218 and 743-854. Baseline seropositivity characterized only six AZD1222 recipients.

To note about this clone: Its target is unknown.

TCRdb's table, derived via immunoSEQ multiplex PCR, lists solely in-frame clones and lacks some. This sample yields fewer than 95,000 clones, of which around 89% are seen a single time; approximately 30% belongs to the top ten. The germline gives CDR1 SGHDT, CDR2 YYEEEE. This CDR3 comprises 13 residues. V gave up 4 bases and J gave up 3 bases, with 7 bases separating them. This specimen was peripheral blood, taken on day 0 of AZD1222 vaccination. This clonotype was obtained from an adult in good health. The rearrangement uses TRBV5-6 and TRBJ1-4; TRBD1 is a possible D gene (5 bases). The CDR3 loop reads CASSGDANEKLFF. The CDR3 DNA reads as TGTGCCAGCAGCGGGGACGCTAATGAAAAACTGTTTTTT.